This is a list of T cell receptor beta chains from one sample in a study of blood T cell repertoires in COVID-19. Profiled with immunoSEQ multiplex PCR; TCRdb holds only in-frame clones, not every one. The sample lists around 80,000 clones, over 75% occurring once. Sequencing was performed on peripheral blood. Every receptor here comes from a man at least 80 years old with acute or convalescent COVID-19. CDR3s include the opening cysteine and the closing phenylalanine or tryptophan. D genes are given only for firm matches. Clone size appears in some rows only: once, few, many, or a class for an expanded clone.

CDR3 DNA: TGTGCCAGCAGCCAAGCTACAGCGGGGGGCCAAGAGACCCAGTACTTC
CDR3 protein: CASSQATAGGQETQYF
J gene: TRBJ2-5
clone size: .
D gene: TRBD2
V gene: TRBV14

CDR3 DNA: TGTGCCAGCAGAGACAGGTCTACAGAGACCCAGTACTTC
CDR3 protein: CASRDRSTETQYF
J gene: TRBJ2-5
clone size: once
D gene: .
V gene: TRBV6-5

CDR3 DNA: TGTGCCAGCAGTTTAAGGGAGGCTGAAGCTTTCTTT
CDR3 protein: CASSLREAEAFF
J gene: TRBJ1-1
clone size: .
D gene: .
V gene: TRBV12-3/TRBV12-4

CDR3 DNA: TGTGCCAGCAGCCAAGGACAGTTTCGCGAGCAGTACTTC
CDR3 protein: CASSQGQFREQYF
J gene: TRBJ2-7
clone size: few
D gene: .
V gene: TRBV3-1/TRBV3-2

CDR3 DNA: TGCGCCAGCAGCTTGGAAGGGGCGAACTATGGCTACACCTTC
CDR3 protein: CASSLEGANYGYTF
J gene: TRBJ1-2
clone size: .
D gene: .
V gene: TRBV5-1

CDR3 DNA: TGCGCCAGCAGCTTGACACGGACAGGGACAGATACGCAGTATTTT
CDR3 protein: CASSLTRTGTDTQYF
J gene: TRBJ2-3
clone size: once
D gene: TRBD1
V gene: TRBV5-1

CDR3 DNA: TGCGCCAGCAGCCCTATGCAGGGGGTACTCTTGAATTCACCCCTCCACTTT
CDR3 protein: CASSPMQGVLLNSPLHF
J gene: TRBJ1-6
clone size: .
D gene: TRBD1
V gene: TRBV4-1

CDR3 DNA: TGCGCCAGCACCACGGTGCCTACCACAGATACGCAGTATTTT
CDR3 protein: CASTTVPTTDTQYF
J gene: TRBJ2-3
clone size: .
D gene: .
V gene: TRBV10-2

CDR3 DNA: TGTGCCAGCAACCCAATTACAGGGGGAGGTTCACCCCTCCACTTT
CDR3 protein: CASNPITGGGSPLHF
J gene: TRBJ1-6
clone size: .
D gene: TRBD1
V gene: TRBV6-2/TRBV6-3

CDR3 DNA: TGCGCCAGCAGCCTACCGGGACAGGGATCGAACAATGAGCAGTTCTTC
CDR3 protein: CASSLPGQGSNNEQFF
J gene: TRBJ2-1
clone size: .
D gene: TRBD1
V gene: TRBV4-1

CDR3 DNA: TGTGCCAGCAGCCATTACACCACCTCCTATAATTCACCCCTCCACTTT
CDR3 protein: CASSHYTTSYNSPLHF
J gene: TRBJ1-6
clone size: .
D gene: .
V gene: TRBV3-1/TRBV3-2

CDR3 DNA: TGTGCCAGCAGCCAACAATCCGCCTTAGGGGCCCAAGAGACCCAGTACTTC
CDR3 protein: CASSQQSALGAQETQYF
J gene: TRBJ2-5
clone size: .
D gene: .
V gene: TRBV3-1/TRBV3-2

CDR3 DNA: TGTGCCAGCAGTTACTTGCGGCAGGGAGGGACGAACACTGAAGCTTTCTTT
CDR3 protein: CASSYLRQGGTNTEAFF
J gene: TRBJ1-1
clone size: few
D gene: .
V gene: TRBV6-2/TRBV6-3

CDR3 DNA: TGTGCCAGCAGCCAATCGGAAAAGGGGCCTGACTTGAACACTGAAGCTTTCTTT
CDR3 protein: CASSQSEKGPDLNTEAFF
J gene: TRBJ1-1
clone size: .
D gene: .
V gene: TRBV14

CDR3 DNA: TGTGCCAGCAGCCCGGGGGGGAAACCCTACGAGCAGTACTTC
CDR3 protein: CASSPGGKPYEQYF
J gene: TRBJ2-7
clone size: few
D gene: TRBD2
V gene: TRBV6-5

CDR3 DNA: TGTGCCAGCAGCGAGAGAACAAGAGGGCACTATGGCTACACCTTC
CDR3 protein: CASSERTRGHYGYTF
J gene: TRBJ1-2
clone size: .
D gene: .
V gene: TRBV9

CDR3 DNA: TGTGCCAGCTCACCGGGACAGGGTGTGGAACAGCCCCAGCATTTT
CDR3 protein: CASSPGQGVEQPQHF
J gene: TRBJ1-5
clone size: .
D gene: TRBD1
V gene: TRBV18

CDR3 DNA: TGTGCCACCCAGAACTCCTACAATGAGCAGTTCTTC
CDR3 protein: CATQNSYNEQFF
J gene: TRBJ2-1
clone size: .
D gene: .
V gene: TRBV24-1

CDR3 DNA: TGTGCCAGCTCACCAGTGGAGGGGGCCGGAGAGCAGTACTTC
CDR3 protein: CASSPVEGAGEQYF
J gene: TRBJ2-7
clone size: .
D gene: .
V gene: TRBV18

CDR3 DNA: TGTGCCAGCAGCTTAGTTAGGAGCGGGGGCAACAATGAGCAGTTCTTC
CDR3 protein: CASSLVRSGGNNEQFF
J gene: TRBJ2-1
clone size: .
D gene: TRBD2
V gene: TRBV7-8

CDR3 DNA: TGCGCCAGCAGCTTGGGAGGGCCGGAAGGAGAAAAACTGTTTTTT
CDR3 protein: CASSLGGPEGEKLFF
J gene: TRBJ1-4
clone size: .
D gene: .
V gene: TRBV5-1

CDR3 DNA: TGCGCCAGCAGGGGACGGGGACAGGTAACCTACGAGCAGTACTTC
CDR3 protein: CASRGRGQVTYEQYF
J gene: TRBJ2-7
clone size: .
D gene: TRBD1
V gene: TRBV10-2

CDR3 DNA: TGTGCCAGCAGCCGAAGCGGGGGAACCACGGGAGAGACCCAGTACTTC
CDR3 protein: CASSRSGGTTGETQYF
J gene: TRBJ2-5
clone size: once
D gene: TRBD2
V gene: TRBV3-1/TRBV3-2

CDR3 DNA: TGTGCCAGCAACGCGGCGGGGGACCATCAGCCCCAGCATTTT
CDR3 protein: CASNAAGDHQPQHF
J gene: TRBJ1-5
clone size: .
D gene: .
V gene: TRBV19

CDR3 DNA: TGTGCCAGTAGGAGACAGGGGAAGGCTAGCACAGATACGCAGTATTTT
CDR3 protein: CASRRQGKASTDTQYF
J gene: TRBJ2-3
clone size: .
D gene: TRBD1
V gene: TRBV19

CDR3 DNA: TGTGCCAGCGCCCAGAAGGGGGCGAATTCACCCCTCCACTTT
CDR3 protein: CASAQKGANSPLHF
J gene: TRBJ1-6
clone size: .
D gene: TRBD1
V gene: TRBV7-9

CDR3 DNA: TGCGCCAGCAGCTCGCGGACAGGGGTATACGAGCAGTACTTC
CDR3 protein: CASSSRTGVYEQYF
J gene: TRBJ2-7
clone size: .
D gene: TRBD1
V gene: TRBV5-1

CDR3 DNA: TGTGCCAGCAGCCAAGCGGACAGGGATGTATATGGCTACACCTTC
CDR3 protein: CASSQADRDVYGYTF
J gene: TRBJ1-2
clone size: .
D gene: TRBD1
V gene: TRBV9

CDR3 DNA: TGTGCCAGCAGCTCCCGGGACAGGGGTAACTATGGCTACACCTTC
CDR3 protein: CASSSRDRGNYGYTF
J gene: TRBJ1-2
clone size: .
D gene: TRBD1
V gene: TRBV5-6

CDR3 DNA: TGTGCCAGTAGTATCCCAGCCCGGGCCTATAATTCACCCCTCCACTTT
CDR3 protein: CASSIPARAYNSPLHF
J gene: TRBJ1-6
clone size: .
D gene: .
V gene: TRBV19

CDR3 DNA: TGTGCCAGCTCACCTCTACAGGGCGGTAGTGAAAAACTGTTTTTT
CDR3 protein: CASSPLQGGSEKLFF
J gene: TRBJ1-4
clone size: .
D gene: .
V gene: TRBV18